These 21 T cell receptor beta chains share one sample of origin, sequenced in a study of blood T cell repertoires in COVID-19. The method was immunoSEQ multiplex PCR; TCRdb's version includes in-frame clones alone and lacks a portion of them. The sample lists tens of thousands of clones; 81% were seen once. Source material: peripheral blood. These receptors originate from a man aged 80 or over with acute or convalescent COVID-19.

This rearrangement joins TRBV18 to TRBJ2-2; 9 nucleotides line up with TRBD2. Germline V gene lookup returns CDR1 KGHSH and CDR2 LQKENI. V trimming: 3 bases; J trimming: 4 bases; junction bases outside the gene matches: 6. This CDR3 is built from 16 residues. The CDR3 nucleotides are TGTGCCAGCTCACCGGTTAGCGGGGGCATCACCGGGGAGCTGTTTTTT. Protein product: CASSPVSGGITGELFF.

The chain recombines TRBV19 with TRBJ2-1; 9 bases are a match to TRBD2. Trimming at V came to 5 bases and at J to 8 bases, leaving 16 bases not matched to a gene. This CDR3 region has 17 residues. The V gene's germline CDR1 is LNHDA and CDR2 SQIVND (reference sequence). The DNA for the CDR3 is TGTGCCAGTAGTCGTGGACTAGCGCGCTCGAGGGGGGATGAGCAGTTCTTC. Residues: CASSRGLARSRGDEQFF.

J is TRBJ1-4 and V is TRBV3-1 (or the pseudogene TRBV3-2), with 7 nucleotides matching TRBD1. CDR3 length: 15 amino acids. From germline, CDR1 is LGHDT and CDR2 YNNKEL (reference sequence). V gave up 2 bases and J gave up 1 base; unmatched junction bases: 1. The CDR3 nucleotides are TGTGCCAGCAGCCAATGGGACAGAACTAATGAAAAACTGTTTTTT. Translating it yields CASSQWDRTNEKLFF.

This rearrangement joins TRBV4-2 to TRBJ2-7, with 7 positions matching TRBD1. CDR3 length equals 15 residues. Trimming at V came to 0 bases and at J to 7 bases, leaving 9 bases not matched to a gene. Germline lookup yields CDR1 LGHNA and CDR2 YNFKEQ. For the CDR3, the DNA is TGTGCCAGCAGCCAAGAAAGACAGGGCCCAAGGGAGCAGTACTTC. Residues: CASSQERQGPREQYF.

This clone was counted only a few times. This rearrangement joins TRBV19 to TRBJ2-3, with TRBD2 matching over 7 bases. CDR1 and CDR2 from the germline V gene are LNHDA and SQIVND (reference sequence). The J segment lost 2 bases and the V segment lost 1 base, leaving 6 bases of the junction unmatched. The CDR3 runs 16 residues. The CDR3 spells CASSIVPSGVTDTQYF. CDR3 nucleotides: TGTGCCAGTAGTATAGTCCCTAGCGGAGTCACAGATACGCAGTATTTT.

This chain uses TRBV12-3 or TRBV12-4 with TRBJ2-1; a possible D gene is TRBD2 (6 bases). CDR3 length: 11 residues. The V gene lost 7 bases and the J gene lost 9 bases, with 10 bases spanning the gap. Here the CDR3 DNA reads TGTGCCAGCACGGCGGGGATTGAGCAGTTCTTC. Amino acid sequence: CASTAGIEQFF.

The chain combines TRBV28 with TRBJ1-2; possibly TRBD1 for D (6 bases). The V end was cut by 6 bases, the J end by 4 bases, with 18 bases between. CDR3 length: 15 amino acids. From germline, CDR1 is MDHEN and CDR2 SYDVKM. The CDR3 here is CASSTPRGSTYGYTF. CDR3 nucleotides: TGTGCCAGCAGCACGCCCAGGGGATCAACCTATGGCTACACCTTC.

The chain links TRBV19 to TRBJ2-7, with TRBD1 identical over 7 bases. Per the germline V gene, CDR1 is LNHDA and CDR2 is SQIVND (reference sequence). This CDR3 comprises 12 residues. With 9 bases clipped from V and 2 bases from J, the junction kept 4 bases outside the gene matches. As DNA, the CDR3 is TGTGCCAGCCCGGGACAGACCTACGAGCAGTACTTC. Translation gives CASPGQTYEQYF.

V is TRBV5-1 and J is TRBJ2-1; the match to TRBD2 covers 15 bases. From germline, CDR1 is SGHRS and CDR2 YFSETQ. The length of the CDR3 is 17 residues. Unmatched junction bases numbered 5, after V lost 4 bases and J lost 3 bases. The CDR3 spells CASSPGTSGRIYNEQFF. In nucleotides, the CDR3 is TGCGCCAGCAGCCCTGGGACTAGCGGGAGGATCTACAATGAGCAGTTCTTC.

The gene calls are TRBV28 and TRBJ1-3; D remains ambiguous. Germline CDR1 and CDR2: MDHEN and SYDVKM. Trimming cost V 10 bases and J 6 bases, with 10 bases left between them. This CDR3 comprises 11 residues. The CDR3, as DNA: TGTGCCACGAGTCTATTAAACACCATATATTTT. Translated: CATSLLNTIYF.

The J gene is TRBJ2-7, the V gene TRBV27, with D possibly being TRBD2 (6 bases). The CDR3 has 14 residues. V was shortened by 1 base and J by 5 bases, with 12 bases between the two germline ends. Germline CDR1 is MNHEY and CDR2 is SMNVEV (reference sequence). The CDR3 DNA follows: TGTGCCAGCAGTTTATTCTCCGGGAGCCACGAGCAGTACTTC. It codes for CASSLFSGSHEQYF.

This clone was seen only once. V usage is TRBV7-3 and J usage is TRBJ2-1; D is ambiguous. The CDR3 contains 16 residues. Germline loops: CDR1 SGHTA, CDR2 FQGTGA. V was shortened by 1 base and J by 0 bases, with 10 bases between the two germline ends. The CDR3 spells CASSLRAPSSYNEQFF. Written as DNA, the CDR3 is TGTGCCAGCAGCTTAAGAGCGCCTAGCTCCTACAATGAGCAGTTCTTC.

The chain combines TRBV3-1 (or the pseudogene TRBV3-2) with TRBJ2-3, with D perhaps matching TRBD2 (6 bases). This CDR3 region has 16 residues. With 3 bases removed from V and 4 bases from J, the gap between germline ends came to 17 bases. Germline CDR1 reads LGHDT; CDR2 reads YNNKEL (reference sequence). DNA of the CDR3: TGTGCCAGCAGCCATGCCGGGAGTCGTACCGCAGATACGCAGTATTTT. The encoded protein is CASSHAGSRTADTQYF.

The J gene is TRBJ2-7, the V gene TRBV6-5; a possible D gene is TRBD1 (5 bases). CDR3 length: 13 residues. Germline CDR1 and CDR2: MNHEY and SVGAGI. Trimming shortened V by 6 bases and J by 2 bases, and 11 bases separated the two germline ends. CDR3 protein: CASRPAGTYEQYF. Written as DNA, the CDR3 is TGTGCCAGCAGACCCGCAGGGACCTACGAGCAGTACTTC.

The V and J genes are TRBV6-5 and TRBJ2-1; no clear D gene. Trimming removed 0 bases from V and 0 bases from J, with 6 bases in between. CDR1 is MNHEY and CDR2 is SVGAGI in the germline V gene. This CDR3 has 15 amino acids. CDR3: CASSYSAASYNEQFF. CDR3 sequence (DNA): TGTGCCAGCAGTTACTCGGCGGCCTCCTACAATGAGCAGTTCTTC.

The J gene is TRBJ2-7, the V gene TRBV30; D possibly corresponds to TRBD1 (7 bases). This CDR3 comprises 12 residues. With 2 bases removed from V and 9 bases from J, the gap between germline ends came to 14 bases. Germline CDR1 GTSNPN, CDR2 SVGIG (reference sequence). CDR3 coding DNA: TGTGCCTGGAGTCCAAGACAGGGAGGGCAGTACTTC. Encoded protein: CAWSPRQGGQYF.

The genes are TRBV18 and TRBJ1-1; 8 bases fit TRBD1. The CDR3 contains 13 residues. The junction had 2 bases not matched to a gene; V was cut back by 6 bases and J by 2 bases. CDR1 KGHSH and CDR2 LQKENI come from the germline V gene. CDR3 nucleotide sequence: TGTGCCAGCTCCGGACAGGGCAACACTGAAGCTTTCTTT. It translates to CASSGQGNTEAFF.

This clone was seen more than once but under ten times. The rearrangement uses TRBV12-5 and TRBJ1-5; weak D call: TRBD1 (6 bases). The CDR3 sequence is 15 residues long. V was pared by 0 bases and J by 5 bases, with 11 bases between. Per the germline V gene, CDR1 is LGHNT and CDR2 is FRNRAP. The DNA of the CDR3 is TGTGCTAGTGGTTTGGTAGGGAAGGGGGATCAGCCCCAGCATTTT. Translation gives CASGLVGKGDQPQHF.

The chain has TRBV2 and TRBJ2-5, with TRBD2 matching 11 bases. The CDR3 covers 15 residues. The germline gives CDR1 SNHLY, CDR2 FYNNEI. V lost 7 bases, J lost 0 bases, and 4 bases stayed unmatched. The DNA of the CDR3 is TGTGCCAGCACCTGGACTAGCGGGTACCAAGAGACCCAGTACTTC. Protein: CASTWTSGYQETQYF.

The genes are TRBV29-1 and TRBJ2-1, with TRBD2 matching 8 bases. CDR3 length equals 12 residues. Germline CDR1 SQVTM, CDR2 ANQGSEA. The CDR3 is CSRSTGGNEQFF. CDR3 nucleotide sequence: TGCTCCCGTTCTACGGGGGGGAATGAGCAGTTCTTC.

V is TRBV18 and J is TRBJ2-1; D is possibly TRBD2 (6 bases). Germline CDR1 and CDR2: KGHSH and LQKENI. V lost 2 bases, J lost 5 bases, and 10 bases lay in between. The CDR3 spans 14 residues. CDR3 nucleotide sequence: TGTGCCAGCTCACCAAGGGACTCTGACAATGAGCAGTTCTTC. Translated, it gives CASSPRDSDNEQFF. Variable domain in full (rest from reference TRBV18 and TRBJ2-1): NAGVMQNPRHLVRRRGQEARLRCSPMKGHSHVYWYRQLPEEGLKFMVYLQKENIIDESGMPKERFSAEFPKEGPSILRIQQVVRGDSAAYFCASSPRDSDNEQFFGPGTRLTVL.